Shown below are 14 T cell receptor beta chains from a single sample sequenced in a study of graft-versus-host responses after intestinal transplantation. Their antigens are not known. Sequenced by immunoSEQ multiplex PCR; TCRdb stores in-frame clones only, minus some. Seen here are around 50,000 clones, roughly 83% observed once, and the top ten hold around 0.5%. Material: unstimulated CD4+ T cells sorted from spleen or lymph node cells, obtained before transplant. The receptor source for this set is a human donor who was the organ donor for an intestinal transplant.

J is TRBJ2-7 and V is TRBV14; D may match TRBD1 or TRBD2 (7 bases each). The CDR3 is 15 residues long. The V end lost 0 bases, the J end lost 4 bases, and 13 bases lay between the germline ends. CDR1 SGHDN and CDR2 FVKESK come from the germline V gene. The CDR3 region is CASSQEAGGGYEQYF. Written as DNA, the CDR3 is TGTGCCAGCAGCCAAGAGGCAGGGGGGGGGTACGAGCAGTACTTC.

The rearrangement uses TRBV7-2 and TRBJ2-7; 13 bases are a match to TRBD2. CDR3 length equals 15 residues. J was trimmed by 2 bases and V by 5 bases; bases with no gene match: 3. Germline V gene sequence: CDR1 SGHTA, CDR2 FQGNSA. CDR3 amino acids: CASSPGLAGAYEQYF. CDR3 DNA: TGTGCCAGCAGCCCCGGACTAGCGGGGGCCTACGAGCAGTACTTC.

This sequence joins TRBV7-9 and TRBJ1-4; 7 bases align to TRBD1. The CDR3 spans 13 residues. J lost 7 bases, V lost 1 base, and 0 bases had no gene match. The germline V gene has CDR1 SEHNR and CDR2 FQNEAQ (reference sequence). The CDR3: CASSLDRGEKLFF. DNA for the CDR3: TGTGCCAGCAGCTTAGACAGGGGTGAAAAACTGTTTTTT. The complete variable domain, with remaining parts taken from reference TRBV7-9 and TRBJ1-4, reads DTGVSQNPRHKITKRGQNVTFRCDPISEHNRLYWYRQTLGQGPEFLTYFQNEAQLEKSRLLSDRFSAERPKGSFSTLEIQRTEQGDSAMYLCASSLDRGEKLFFGSGTQLSVL.

Comments on this clone: Other DNA sequences from this sample encode an identical CDR3 as well. This chain connects TRBV29-1 to TRBJ2-7; D possibly corresponds to TRBD2 (7 bases). Trimming removed 6 bases from V and 7 bases from J, with 13 bases in between. The germline gives CDR1 SQVTM, CDR2 ANQGSEA. This CDR3 contains 11 residues. Here the CDR3 reads CSVAGAGEQYF. The CDR3 coding sequence is TGCAGCGTGGCGGGGGCGGGGGAGCAGTACTTC.

The chain combines TRBV9 with TRBJ2-3; D might be TRBD2 (6 bases). Trimming cost V 4 bases and J 3 bases, with 18 bases left between them. This CDR3 is 16 amino acids long. Germline assignment: CDR1 SGDLS and CDR2 YYNGEE. The CDR3 is CASSPTTGTQTDTQYF. The CDR3 nucleotides are TGTGCCAGCAGCCCCACTACCGGGACTCAGACAGATACGCAGTATTTT.

CDR3 bases: TGTGCCAGCAGCCGCACTAGCGGAGCACCTTTAAACACAGATACGCAGTATTTT. Its translation: CASSRTSGAPLNTDTQYF. The V gene is TRBV7-2, the J gene TRBJ2-3, with 8 bases that match TRBD2. The junction had 15 bases not matched to a gene; V was cut back by 5 bases and J by 2 bases. This CDR3 region has 18 residues. The germline gives CDR1 SGHTA, CDR2 FQGNSA.

This sequence joins TRBV5-6 and TRBJ2-3; 7 positions match TRBD1. V dropped 0 bases and J dropped 3; count of bases not matched to a gene: 4. Looked up from germline, CDR1 is SGHDT and CDR2 is YYEEEE. This CDR3 contains 15 residues. CDR3 loop: CASSLDRGLTDTQYF. Written as DNA, the CDR3 is TGTGCCAGCAGCTTGGACAGGGGTTTAACAGATACGCAGTATTTT.

This clone was picked up one time. As DNA, the CDR3 is TGCGCCAGCAGCCGCGGCAGGGGCTTTGATTCACCCCTCCACTTT. Its translation is CASSRGRGFDSPLHF. The chain recombines TRBV5-1 with TRBJ1-6, with D possibly TRBD1 on 6 matching bases. V gave up 4 bases and J gave up 8 bases, with 16 bases separating them. Germline V lookup: CDR1 SGHRS, CDR2 YFSETQ. The CDR3 contains 15 residues.

The rearrangement joins TRBV2 to TRBJ2-1; 15 nucleotides agree with TRBD2. The CDR3 is made up of 23 amino acids. Germline lookup yields CDR1 SNHLY and CDR2 FYNNEI. V trimming: 7 bases; J trimming: 3 bases; junction bases outside the gene matches: 25. CDR3 protein: CASIPGQGHFGTSGRSRYNEQFF. The CDR3 coding sequence is TGTGCCAGCATCCCGGGACAGGGGCATTTTGGGACTAGCGGGAGGAGCCGCTACAATGAGCAGTTCTTC.

The sample holds a few counts of this clone. The chain employs TRBV6-6 and TRBJ2-4, with D uncertain. The length of the CDR3 is 14 residues. V was shortened by 8 bases and J by 0 bases, with 11 bases between the two germline ends. CDR1 is MNHNY, CDR2 SVGAGI, per germline (reference sequence). CDR3: CASGNRLAKNIQYF. CDR3 DNA: TGTGCCAGCGGAAACAGACTAGCCAAAAACATTCAGTACTTC.

The V call is TRBV10-1, the J call TRBJ2-5; D remains ambiguous. V was clipped by 3 bases and J by 4 bases, with 15 bases between them. Germline V CDR1 and CDR2: WNHNN, SYGVQD (reference sequence). This CDR3 region has 15 residues. CDR3 in amino acids: CASSEGLEAGETQYF. CDR3 sequence (DNA): TGCGCCAGCAGTGAAGGGCTAGAGGCTGGAGAGACCCAGTACTTC.

J is TRBJ1-2 and V is TRBV5-1; D is unresolved. Germline CDR1 reads SGHRS; CDR2 reads YFSETQ. The V end was cut by 6 bases, the J end by 2 bases, with 11 bases between. The CDR3 is made up of 13 amino acids. The CDR3 sequence: CASTSGPNYGYTF. The CDR3 nucleotides are TGCGCCAGCACCTCCGGGCCCAACTATGGCTACACCTTC.

This clone has a single count. This sequence joins TRBV7-6 and TRBJ2-3; perhaps TRBD2 as D (6 bases). V lost 5 bases and J 0 bases, leaving 12 bases between the germline ends. This CDR3 has 15 residues. Germline CDR1 SGHVS, CDR2 FNYEAQ. In nucleotides, the CDR3 is TGTGCCAGCAGCATACGGGGGACTAGCACAGATACGCAGTATTTT. This encodes CASSIRGTSTDTQYF.

The rearrangement uses TRBV7-2 and TRBJ2-1; TRBD2 is a possible D gene (5 bases). The ends were cut back, 5 bases at V and 7 bases at J, with 18 bases in the middle. The CDR3 extends over 15 amino acids. Germline lookup yields CDR1 SGHTA and CDR2 FQGNSA. The CDR3 DNA is TGTGCCAGCAGCCCGAATTTCGGGGTAGTGAATGAGCAGTTCTTC. Translating it yields CASSPNFGVVNEQFF.